Listed below are T cell receptor beta chains from one sample, sequenced in a study of CD8+ T cells in alopecia areata. Profiled with immunoSEQ multiplex PCR; TCRdb holds only in-frame clones, not every one. The sample carries approximately 100,000 clones, 40% to 45% recorded once. Input material: CD4+ T cells sorted from blood. Every receptor here comes from a human donor with alopecia areata. The CDR3 runs from the conserved cysteine through the conserved F or W. A D gene is named only where the DNA matches it firmly. Some rows have no size entry. The others give once, few or many, or a class for an expanded clone.

length: 12
D: NA
size: NA
J: TRBJ2-3
V: TRBV30
DNA: TGTGCCTGGAGTGCCGTCCCCGATACGCAGTATTTT
CDR3: CAWSAVPDTQYF

length: 12
D: NA
size: NA
J: TRBJ2-5
V: TRBV30
DNA: TGTGCCTGGGGCAGGGATGTAGCGACCCAGTACTTC
CDR3: CAWGRDVATQYF

length: 13
D: NA
size: NA
J: TRBJ2-7
V: TRBV27
DNA: TGTGCCAGCAGTCCCCAAAGGTCTGGACGGCAGTACTTC
CDR3: CASSPQRSGRQYF

length: 14
D: TRBD1
size: few
J: TRBJ2-5
V: TRBV30
DNA: TGTGCCTGGAAACAGGGGGCCGAGCAAGAGACCCAGTACTTC
CDR3: CAWKQGAEQETQYF

length: 14
D: NA
size: NA
J: TRBJ2-5
V: TRBV27
DNA: TGTGCCAGCAGTTCGCCGACTAGAAGGGAGACCCAGTACTTC
CDR3: CASSSPTRRETQYF

length: 14
D: NA
size: few
J: TRBJ2-4
V: TRBV21-1
DNA: TGTGCCAGCAGCAAATTTAAGACAGAAAACATTCAGTACTTC
CDR3: CASSKFKTENIQYF

length: 11
D: NA
size: NA
J: TRBJ2-7
V: TRBV20-1
DNA: TGCAGTGCTCGGTACAGGAACGAGCAGTACTTC
CDR3: CSARYRNEQYF

length: 14
D: TRBD2
size: once
J: TRBJ2-1
V: TRBV30
DNA: TGTGCCTGGACCATGGGACTAGCGGGCAATGAGCAGTTCTTC
CDR3: CAWTMGLAGNEQFF

length: 14
D: NA
size: many
J: TRBJ2-7
V: TRBV7-2
DNA: TGTGCCAGCAGCAGTCGACAGGTTCTGGGCGAGCAGTACTTC
CDR3: CASSSRQVLGEQYF

length: 15
D: NA
size: few
J: TRBJ2-1
V: TRBV28
DNA: TGTGCCAGCAGTTTACCTAGCTCTAGGAGAAATGAGCAGTTCTTC
CDR3: CASSLPSSRRNEQFF

length: 11
D: NA
size: NA
J: TRBJ1-2
V: TRBV29-1
DNA: TGCAGCGTTGGGGGGAGCTATGGCTACACCTTC
CDR3: CSVGGSYGYTF

length: 15
D: TRBD2
size: NA
J: TRBJ2-2
V: TRBV30
DNA: TGTGCCTTAAACATAGCGGGATCGAACACCGGGGAGCTGTTTTTT
CDR3: CALNIAGSNTGELFF

length: 13
D: TRBD2
size: NA
J: TRBJ2-5
V: TRBV28
DNA: TGTGCCAGCAGTTTGGGGCGGGAGGAGACCCAGTACTTC
CDR3: CASSLGREETQYF

length: 14
D: NA
size: many
J: TRBJ2-2
V: TRBV7-9
DNA: TGTGCCAGCATAGGGAGCGCGAACACCGGGGAGCTGTTTTTT
CDR3: CASIGSANTGELFF

length: 15
D: TRBD2
size: few
J: TRBJ2-1
V: TRBV30
DNA: TGTGCCTGGAGTTCCCCAGCGGGAGAGTTCAATGAGCAGTTCTTC
CDR3: CAWSSPAGEFNEQFF

length: 15
D: NA
size: few
J: TRBJ2-1
V: TRBV9
DNA: TGTGCCAGCAGCGCTGGGGGAGATACGAGGAATGAGCAGTTCTTC
CDR3: CASSAGGDTRNEQFF

length: 13
D: TRBD1
size: many
J: TRBJ2-2
V: TRBV19
DNA: TGTGCCGCAGGGACAGTGAACACCGGGGAGCTGTTTTTT
CDR3: CAAGTVNTGELFF

length: 13
D: TRBD2
size: few
J: TRBJ2-1
V: TRBV29-1
DNA: TGCAGCGGTAGCGGGAGGGCCTACAATGAGCAGTTCTTC
CDR3: CSGSGRAYNEQFF

length: 13
D: NA
size: few
J: TRBJ2-1
V: TRBV7-6
DNA: TGTGCCAGCAGCTCCTCTAGGTTCAATGAGCAGTTCTTC
CDR3: CASSSSRFNEQFF

length: 12
D: NA
size: NA
J: TRBJ2-1
V: TRBV29-1
DNA: TGCAGCGCTCGGAGGGGGGAGGATGAGCAGTTCTTC
CDR3: CSARRGEDEQFF

length: 13
D: TRBD1
size: NA
J: TRBJ2-7
V: TRBV6-5
DNA: TGTGCCAGCAGTTACGACAGGGGGGACGAGCAGTACTTC
CDR3: CASSYDRGDEQYF

length: 13
D: TRBD2
size: NA
J: TRBJ2-1
V: TRBV29-1
DNA: TGCAGCGTTGCAACTAGCGGCAACAATGAGCAGTTCTTC
CDR3: CSVATSGNNEQFF

length: 13
D: NA
size: few
J: TRBJ2-5
V: TRBV30
DNA: TGTGCCTGGAGCGCGGGCGGGGATGGGACCCAGTACTTC
CDR3: CAWSAGGDGTQYF

length: 15
D: TRBD2
size: NA
J: TRBJ2-1
V: TRBV30
DNA: TGTGCCTGGAGTGGAAGAGGGACTAGTTACAATGAGCAGTTCTTC
CDR3: CAWSGRGTSYNEQFF

length: 11
D: NA
size: NA
J: TRBJ2-7
V: TRBV5-1
DNA: TGCGCCAGCAGCGGCCCCTACGAGCAGTACTTC
CDR3: CASSGPYEQYF

length: 11
D: TRBD1
size: NA
J: TRBJ1-1
V: TRBV23-1
DNA: TGCGCCAGCAGTCACAGGGGGGAAGCTTTCTTT
CDR3: CASSHRGEAFF

length: 15
D: NA
size: NA
J: TRBJ2-1
V: TRBV30
DNA: TGTGCCTATTCTCAAGGCGGTTCCTCCTACAATGAGCAGTTCTTC
CDR3: CAYSQGGSSYNEQFF

length: 17
D: NA
size: NA
J: TRBJ2-5
V: TRBV10-3
DNA: TGTGCCATCAGTGAGTCCCGTAGCAAAGGGGGAGAGGAGACCCAGTACTTC
CDR3: CAISESRSKGGEETQYF

length: 13
D: NA
size: once
J: TRBJ1-2
V: TRBV4-1
DNA: TGCGCCAGCAGCCAAGAAAGCTGGTATGGCTACACCTTC
CDR3: CASSQESWYGYTF

length: 13
D: TRBD1
size: few
J: TRBJ1-2
V: TRBV28
DNA: TGTGCCAGCAGTCCACAGGGGGCGGGAGGCTACACCTTC
CDR3: CASSPQGAGGYTF

length: 12
D: NA
size: few
J: TRBJ2-5
V: TRBV30
DNA: TGTGCCTGGAGTGTCCACCAAGAGACCCAGTACTTC
CDR3: CAWSVHQETQYF

length: 14
D: NA
size: NA
J: TRBJ2-7
V: TRBV5-6
DNA: TGTGCCAGCAGCTTCCTGGCCGGCTCCTACGAGCAGTACTTC
CDR3: CASSFLAGSYEQYF

length: 15
D: TRBD1
size: once
J: TRBJ1-5
V: TRBV5-1
DNA: TGCGCCAGCAGCCTGGGGGGGACAGACAATCAGCCCCAGCATTTT
CDR3: CASSLGGTDNQPQHF

length: 15
D: NA
size: NA
J: TRBJ1-2
V: TRBV28
DNA: TGTGCCAGCACCCTAGGGGGGTCCAGTCGGAAGGGCTACACCTTC
CDR3: CASTLGGSSRKGYTF

length: 11
D: NA
size: few
J: TRBJ2-3
V: TRBV29-1
DNA: TGCAGCGTTAGGGCCCCAGATACGCAGTATTTT
CDR3: CSVRAPDTQYF

length: 13
D: TRBD2
size: few
J: TRBJ2-7
V: TRBV29-1
DNA: TGCAGCGTTGGTATTAGCGGGGGATCCGAGCAGTACTTC
CDR3: CSVGISGGSEQYF

length: 12
D: NA
size: NA
J: TRBJ2-1
V: TRBV2
DNA: TGTGCCAGCAGTGCCGGGTTCGATGAGCAGTTCTTC
CDR3: CASSAGFDEQFF

length: 11
D: NA
size: few
J: TRBJ2-3
V: TRBV29-1
DNA: TGCAGCGTGAGGGACAAAAATACGCAGTATTTT
CDR3: CSVRDKNTQYF

length: 14
D: TRBD1
size: few
J: TRBJ1-1
V: TRBV29-1
DNA: TGCAGCGCCGACATAGGACAGGGGGATACTGAAGCTTTCTTT
CDR3: CSADIGQGDTEAFF

length: 15
D: NA
size: NA
J: TRBJ2-5
V: TRBV11-2
DNA: TGTGCCAGCAGCCCTCAACACGGGGGACAAGAGACCCAGTACTTC
CDR3: CASSPQHGGQETQYF